This T cell receptor beta chain stems from a study of shared clonotypes between healthy human individuals. This clone was seen just once. The protocol was immunoSEQ multiplex PCR, while the TCRdb copy is restricted to in-frame clones and leaves out a portion. The sample has 2.3 million or so clones; 80% to 95% are singletons. Sequenced material: naive CD4+ T cells from PBMCs. Subset specified: CD45RA+ positively selected. The receptor was isolated from a man younger than 35 in good health. Some clones in this sample may be carry-over from other donors' samples.

The CDR3 coding sequence is TGTGCCAGCAGCCTGCGGACAGGGGGGAATTCCTACAATGAGCAGTTCTTC. Amino acids: CASSLRTGGNSYNEQFF. The chain couples TRBV11-2 to TRBJ2-1; 10 bases are shared with TRBD1. The germline V gene encodes CDR1 SGHAT and CDR2 FQNNGV. V trimming: 5 bases; J trimming: 1 base; junction bases outside the gene matches: 8. The CDR3 loop spans 17 amino acids.